This T cell receptor beta chain was identified during a study of cytomegalovirus exposure and HLA in healthy donors. The junction had 7 bases not matched to a gene; V was cut back by 5 bases and J by 5 bases. Looked up from germline, CDR1 is LNHDA and CDR2 is SQIVND (reference sequence). The CDR3 has 16 residues. This clone was seen more than once but under ten times. The antigen remains unidentified. Study-wide results and limits: CMV antigen specificity of a few CMV-associated chains was confirmed in vitro. TCR beta V- and J-gene trimming, according to a later analysis, was linked to a missense DCLRE1C variant.

The PCR employed 60 Vbeta primers together with 13 Jbeta primers. Methods used by the authors: About 10 million of 80 million to 85 million unique TCR beta chains were shared, per a later count. Assay used: immunoSEQ multiplex PCR; TCRdb lists only in-frame clones, some missing. V and J calls and clone size are those listed in that table; D and trimming were worked out from the DNA. The sample consists of roughly 160,000 clones, around 80% of them appearing once. The sample taken for sequencing was PBMCs. V and J are TRBV19 and TRBJ1-5, with 12 bases identical to TRBD1. This TCR came from a woman in her thirties or forties in good health and CMV-seropositive. The CDR3 here is CASSPRDRGHDQPQHF. The DNA of the CDR3 is TGTGCCAGTAGTCCAAGGGACAGGGGGCACGATCAGCCCCAGCATTTT.